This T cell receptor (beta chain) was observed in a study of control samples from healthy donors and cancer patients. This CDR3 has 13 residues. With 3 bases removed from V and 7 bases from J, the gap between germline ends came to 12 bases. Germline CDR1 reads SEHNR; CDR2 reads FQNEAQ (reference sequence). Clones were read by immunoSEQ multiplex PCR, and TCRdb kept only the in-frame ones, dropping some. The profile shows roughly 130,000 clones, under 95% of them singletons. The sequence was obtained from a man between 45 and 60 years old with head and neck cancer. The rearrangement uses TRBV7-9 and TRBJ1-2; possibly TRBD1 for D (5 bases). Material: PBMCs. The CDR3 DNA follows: TGTGCCAGCAGCTTCCAGGGATTGGCTGGCTACACCTTC. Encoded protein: CASSFQGLAGYTF.